This TCR beta chain was recovered during a study of metastatic and nonmetastatic thyroid tumors. Study overall: Repertoires were compared across blood and tumor or nodule tissue from malignant and benign thyroid patients.

As regards this clone: Its specificity is not known.

Study findings and constraints: Versus benign nodules, malignant thyroid tumors reportedly had significantly higher TCR beta diversity, in blood and tumor.

Thyroid surgery was performed in patients who had received no treatment beforehand. The CDR3 consists of 14 residues. V gave up 8 bases and J gave up 0 bases, with 13 bases separating them. Germline lookup yields CDR1 GTSNPN and CDR2 SVGIG (reference sequence). Using MiXCR, TCRdb reanalyzed the PCR reads. The repertoire has about 15,000 clones, 30% to 35% of them found once; the top ten carry around 24%. The rearrangement uses TRBV30 and TRBJ1-4; D may be TRBD1 (5 bases). The receptor's source is a female donor with papillary thyroid cancer or a benign thyroid nodule (not recorded which). Some clones in this sample may be carry-over from other donors' samples. The sequenced material came from tumor tissue. The CDR3 bases are TGTGCCCTGAACCAGGGTGCAACTAATGAAAAACTGTTTTTT. Translating it yields CALNQGATNEKLFF. The complete variable domain, with remaining parts taken from reference TRBV30 and TRBJ1-4, reads SQTIHQWPATLVQPVGSPLSLECTVEGTSNPNLYWYRQAAGRGLQLLFYSVGIGQISSEVPQNLSASRPQDRQFILSSKKLLLSDSGFYLCALNQGATNEKLFFGSGTQLSVL.